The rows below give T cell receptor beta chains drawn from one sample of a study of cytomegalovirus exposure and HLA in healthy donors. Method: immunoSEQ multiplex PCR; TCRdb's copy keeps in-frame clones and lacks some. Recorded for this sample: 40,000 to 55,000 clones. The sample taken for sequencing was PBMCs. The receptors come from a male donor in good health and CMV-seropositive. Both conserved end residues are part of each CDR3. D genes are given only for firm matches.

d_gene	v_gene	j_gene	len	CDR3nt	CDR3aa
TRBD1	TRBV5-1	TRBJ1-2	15	TGCGCCAGCAGCTTGGCCCCGGGACAGAACTATGGCTACACCTTC	CASSLAPGQNYGYTF
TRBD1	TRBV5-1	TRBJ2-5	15	TGCGCCAGCAGCTTGAGGGACAGAATTGTAGAGACCCAGTACTTC	CASSLRDRIVETQYF
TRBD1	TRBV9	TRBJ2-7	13	TGTGCCAGCAGCTCCTGGACAGGGGACGAGCAGTACTTC	CASSSWTGDEQYF
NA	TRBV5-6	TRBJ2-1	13	TGTGCCAGCTCCCGGGGTTTGCGGAATGAGCAGTTCTTC	CASSRGLRNEQFF
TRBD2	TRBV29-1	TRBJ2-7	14	TGCAGCGTTGATCGCGGGAGGGGGGCCTACGAGCAGTACTTC	CSVDRGRGAYEQYF
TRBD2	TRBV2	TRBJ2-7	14	TGTGCCAGCAAAAGCGGGACTAGCGGCCCCGAGCAGTACTTC	CASKSGTSGPEQYF
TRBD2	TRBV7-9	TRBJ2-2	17	TGTGCCAGCAGCCGATCTATAGCGGGGGGAGTACCCGGGGAGCTGTTTTTT	CASSRSIAGGVPGELFF
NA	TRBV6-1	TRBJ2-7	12	TGTGCCAGCAGTGAGGGCAGCTACGAGCAGTACTTC	CASSEGSYEQYF
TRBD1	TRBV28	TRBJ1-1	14	TGTGCCAGCAGTGCTTCCCGGGACAGCTCAGGGGCTTTCTTT	CASSASRDSSGAFF
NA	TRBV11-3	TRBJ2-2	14	TGTGCCAGCAGCTTATCCACCCACTACGGGGAGCTGTTTTTT	CASSLSTHYGELFF
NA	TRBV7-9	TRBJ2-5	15	TGTGCCAGCAGCTTTCAGGGTTCCACTCAATTTGGGCAGTACTTC	CASSFQGSTQFGQYF
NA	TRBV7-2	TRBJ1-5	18	TGTGCCAGCAGCTTAAAGGTCGCGGGCGTTTGGAGCAATCAGCCCCAGCATTTT	CASSLKVAGVWSNQPQHF
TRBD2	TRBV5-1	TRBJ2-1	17	TGCGCCAGCAGCCACGGACTAGCCTTGAAAGGACACAATGAGCAGTTCTTC	CASSHGLALKGHNEQFF
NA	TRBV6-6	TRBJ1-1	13	TGTGCCAGCACGGACAGAAAGAACACTGAAGCTTTCTTT	CASTDRKNTEAFF
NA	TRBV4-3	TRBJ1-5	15	TGCGCCAGCAGCCAAGGGGGCTATAAGGGTCAGCCCCAGCATTTT	CASSQGGYKGQPQHF
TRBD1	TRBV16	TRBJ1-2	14	TGTGCCAGCAGCCAAGCAGGGGGGAACTATGGCTACACCTTC	CASSQAGGNYGYTF
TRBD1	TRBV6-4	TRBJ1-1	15	TGTGCCAGCAGGGCTCAGGGGACAGCGAACACTGAAGCTTTCTTT	CASRAQGTANTEAFF
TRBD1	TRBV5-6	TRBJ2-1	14	TGTGCCAGCAGCTTCGGTGACAGGGACAATGAGCAGTTCTTC	CASSFGDRDNEQFF
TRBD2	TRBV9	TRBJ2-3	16	TGTGCCAGCAGCCTGGGACTAGCGGGGGGGCAGGATACGCAGTATTTT	CASSLGLAGGQDTQYF
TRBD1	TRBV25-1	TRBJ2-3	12	TGTGCCAGCACCGACAGGGGCCATACGCAGTATTTT	CASTDRGHTQYF
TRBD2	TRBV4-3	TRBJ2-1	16	TGCGCCAGCAGCCAAGTTGGTCCTAGCGGGTCCGATGAGCAGTTCTTC	CASSQVGPSGSDEQFF
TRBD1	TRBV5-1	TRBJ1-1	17	TGCGCCAGCAGCTCCCCTAAACAGGGGGGCGGACACACTGAAGCTTTCTTT	CASSSPKQGGGHTEAFF
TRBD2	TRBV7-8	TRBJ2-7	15	TGTGCCAGCAGCGTATCGGGGGGGGCGGCCTACGAGCAGTACTTC	CASSVSGGAAYEQYF
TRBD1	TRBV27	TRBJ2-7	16	TGTGCCAGCAGTTTCTTCCCCGGGACAGGGGGCGACGAGCAGTACTTC	CASSFFPGTGGDEQYF
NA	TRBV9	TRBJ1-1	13	TGTGCCAGCTCAGGGTTTCCGAGTACTGAAGCTTTCTTT	CASSGFPSTEAFF
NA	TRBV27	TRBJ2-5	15	TGTGCCAGCAGCCCCCTTCAGGTTCTCCAAGAGACCCAGTACTTC	CASSPLQVLQETQYF
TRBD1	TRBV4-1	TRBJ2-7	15	TGCGCCAGCAGCCAAGGCGGGACAGGGGACCACGAGCAGTGCTTC	CASSQGGTGDHEQCF
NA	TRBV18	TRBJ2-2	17	TGTGCCAGCTCACCGGGACAAGTTCGGGGGGCAGCCGGGGAGCTGTTTTTT	CASSPGQVRGAAGELFF
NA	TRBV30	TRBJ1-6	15	TGTGCCTGGAGTGAAAACAGGGTCCTCGATTCACCCCTCCACTTT	CAWSENRVLDSPLHF
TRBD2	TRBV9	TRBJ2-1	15	TGTGCCAGCAGCGTAGTAGCGGGGGGGCCAAATGAGCAGTTCTTC	CASSVVAGGPNEQFF
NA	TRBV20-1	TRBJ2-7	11	TGCAGTGCACAACAGGGTTACGAGCAGTACTTC	CSAQQGYEQYF
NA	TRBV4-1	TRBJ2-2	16	TGCGCCAGCAGCCCCATAAGCCCTCGAGACACCGGGGAGCTGTTTTTT	CASSPISPRDTGELFF
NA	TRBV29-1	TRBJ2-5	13	TGCAGCGTCGAGCACGAGCGGGTGGAGACCCAGTACTTC	CSVEHERVETQYF
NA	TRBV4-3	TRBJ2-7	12	TGCGCCAGCAGCAATTCCGGGGGCGAGCAGTACTTC	CASSNSGGEQYF
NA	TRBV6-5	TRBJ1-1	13	TGTGCCAGCAGCCCCCGGGCGCAGGGAAAAGCTTTCTTT	CASSPRAQGKAFF
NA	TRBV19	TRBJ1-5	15	TGTGCCAGTAGCACGGGGGGGGTTGGCAATCAGCCCCAGCATTTT	CASSTGGVGNQPQHF
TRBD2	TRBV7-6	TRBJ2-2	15	TGTGCCAGCAGCTCCAGGACTAGCGGCACCGGGGAGCTGTTTTTT	CASSSRTSGTGELFF
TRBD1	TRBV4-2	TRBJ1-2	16	TGTGCCAGCAGCCAAGGGACAGGAAATCGTAACTATGGCTACACCTTC	CASSQGTGNRNYGYTF
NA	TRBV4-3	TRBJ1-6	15	TGCGCCAGCAGCCAAGATCCAGGGAACAATTCACCCCTCCACTTT	CASSQDPGNNSPLHF
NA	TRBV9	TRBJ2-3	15	TGTGCCAGCAGCGTAGCACAGGGCCGGACAGATACGCAGTATTTT	CASSVAQGRTDTQYF
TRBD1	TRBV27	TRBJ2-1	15	TGTGCCAGCACCATAGTCCAGGGGGCAAGGAATGAGCAGTTCTTC	CASTIVQGARNEQFF
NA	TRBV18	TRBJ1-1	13	TGTGCCAGCTCAAGGGGGTTGGGGATTGAAGCTTTCTTT	CASSRGLGIEAFF
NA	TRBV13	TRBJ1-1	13	TGTGCCAGCAGCTTACGGGGGAGGACTGAAGCTTTCTTT	CASSLRGRTEAFF
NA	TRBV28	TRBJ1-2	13	TGTGCCAGCAGTTCACAGGTACCAGCGGGCTACACCTTC	CASSSQVPAGYTF
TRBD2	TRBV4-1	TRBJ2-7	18	TGCGCCAGCAGCCGACTTTCGTTTAGCGGGGGAAGCTCCTACGAGCAGTACTTC	CASSRLSFSGGSSYEQYF
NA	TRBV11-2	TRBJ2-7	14	TGTGCCAGCAGCCTACAAATCGCGGTAGACGAGCAGTACTTC	CASSLQIAVDEQYF
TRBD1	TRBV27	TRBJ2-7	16	TGTGCCAGCGGAAAGACTCGCCGGGACAGGGGACACGAGCAGTACTTC	CASGKTRRDRGHEQYF
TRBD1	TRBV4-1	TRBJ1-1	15	TGCGCCAGCAGCCAAGTGGGACAGGGGACCACTGAAGCTTTCTTT	CASSQVGQGTTEAFF
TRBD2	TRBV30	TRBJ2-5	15	TGTGCCTGGAGCCAAGCGGGGGGCCAGGGGGAGACCCAGTACTTC	CAWSQAGGQGETQYF
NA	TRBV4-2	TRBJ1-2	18	TGTGCCAGCAGCCAAGATGGAGTCCCCGCGGGCAGGGGTTATGGCTACACCTTC	CASSQDGVPAGRGYGYTF
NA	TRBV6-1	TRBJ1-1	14	TGTGCCAGCAGTGAAGCCCTGCGGGGAGATAAAGCTTTCTTT	CASSEALRGDKAFF
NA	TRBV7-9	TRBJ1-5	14	TGTGCCAGCAGCCTGAATTCGGAGGGTCAGCCCCAGCATTTT	CASSLNSEGQPQHF
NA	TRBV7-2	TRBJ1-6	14	TGTGCCAGCAGCTCCGACAGGTCAAGATCACCCCTCCACTTT	CASSSDRSRSPLHF
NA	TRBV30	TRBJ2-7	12	TGTGCCTGGAGTGTAGGGGCCTACGAGCAGTACTTC	CAWSVGAYEQYF